This TCR beta chain was captured in a study of shared clonotypes between healthy human individuals. V lost 5 bases to trimming and J lost 13 bases; unmatched junction nucleotides: 14. CDR1 GTSNPN and CDR2 SVGIG come from the germline V gene (reference sequence). CDR3 length: 13 residues. Libraries were prepared by immunoSEQ multiplex PCR; TCRdb keeps only in-frame clonotypes and omits some of them. The sample holds 900,000 to 1,200,000 clones, around 78% seen once. With regard to this clone: With a much larger clone just one base away, this may be a read error.

This sequence joins TRBV30 and TRBJ2-1; 7 bases agree with TRBD2. Material for sequencing was memory CD4+ T cells from PBMCs. The subset is: CD45RA-negative fraction. The receptor was isolated from a man between 18 and 35 years old in good health. Some clones in this sample may be carry-over from other donors' samples. The CDR3 DNA is TGTGCCTGGGGTTCCACTTCCGGGACTATCCAGTTCTTC. Protein product: CAWGSTSGTIQFF.